Listed below are T cell receptor beta chains from one sample, sequenced in a study of T cell responses to AZD1222 COVID-19 vaccine. The data were produced by immunoSEQ multiplex PCR, yet TCRdb's version contains in-frame clones alone and is incomplete. The top ten clones hold about 3.7% of a sample with some 130,000 clones, 85% to 90% of them seen once. Sample: peripheral blood, taken on day 0 of AZD1222 vaccination. These receptor sequences come from an adult in good health. The CDR3 runs from the conserved cysteine through the conserved F or W. D genes are given only for firm matches. The listing skips clone size in some rows; elsewhere it reads once, few, many or a size class.

d_gene: TRBD1; v_gene: TRBV6-5; abundance: -; j_gene: TRBJ1-4; CDR3aa: CASRGPGQGFEKLFF; CDR3nt: TGTGCCAGCAGAGGACCGGGACAGGGGTTCGAAAAACTGTTTTTT
d_gene: -; v_gene: TRBV7-3; abundance: -; j_gene: TRBJ1-5; CDR3aa: CASSLSIDQPQHF; CDR3nt: TGTGCCAGCAGCTTGTCCATCGATCAGCCCCAGCATTTT
d_gene: -; v_gene: TRBV11-2; abundance: -; j_gene: TRBJ1-1; CDR3aa: CASSLGGDLIEAFF; CDR3nt: TGTGCCAGCAGCCTGGGGGGGGACCTGATTGAAGCTTTCTTT
d_gene: -; v_gene: TRBV9; abundance: -; j_gene: TRBJ1-2; CDR3aa: CASSVGLGGEGYTF; CDR3nt: TGTGCCAGCAGCGTAGGTCTGGGAGGGGAAGGCTACACCTTC
d_gene: -; v_gene: TRBV3-1/TRBV3-2; abundance: -; j_gene: TRBJ2-7; CDR3aa: CASSQDPRGYEQYF; CDR3nt: TGTGCCAGCAGCCAAGATCCCCGGGGATACGAGCAGTACTTC
d_gene: -; v_gene: TRBV2; abundance: once; j_gene: TRBJ1-1; CDR3aa: CASRGYRAREAFF; CDR3nt: TGTGCCAGCAGAGGTTACAGGGCCCGTGAAGCTTTCTTT
d_gene: -; v_gene: TRBV4-2; abundance: -; j_gene: TRBJ1-2; CDR3aa: CASSSQTVDYGYTF; CDR3nt: TGTGCCAGCAGCTCTCAGACAGTGGACTATGGCTACACCTTC
d_gene: -; v_gene: TRBV19; abundance: once; j_gene: TRBJ2-5; CDR3aa: CASSIGGENPIQETQYF; CDR3nt: TGTGCCAGTAGTATTGGCGGGGAGAACCCAATACAAGAGACCCAGTACTTC
d_gene: TRBD2; v_gene: TRBV7-2; abundance: -; j_gene: TRBJ2-2; CDR3aa: CASSLGLAIVGELFF; CDR3nt: TGTGCCAGCAGCCTCGGACTAGCGATCGTCGGGGAGCTGTTTTTT
d_gene: TRBD2; v_gene: TRBV14; abundance: -; j_gene: TRBJ2-1; CDR3aa: CASSQDRGGASTYNEQFF; CDR3nt: TGTGCCAGCAGCCAAGATCGCGGGGGAGCTTCCACCTACAATGAGCAGTTCTTC
d_gene: TRBD1; v_gene: TRBV4-1; abundance: -; j_gene: TRBJ1-5; CDR3aa: CASSQDTGQGAPMEPQHF; CDR3nt: TGCGCCAGCAGCCAAGATACGGGACAGGGGGCTCCCATGGAGCCCCAGCATTTT
d_gene: TRBD1; v_gene: TRBV10-3; abundance: -; j_gene: TRBJ2-5; CDR3aa: CAISEIRTGYRETQYF; CDR3nt: TGTGCCATCAGTGAAATAAGGACAGGGTATCGTGAGACCCAGTACTTC
d_gene: -; v_gene: TRBV5-1; abundance: -; j_gene: TRBJ1-2; CDR3aa: CASRTDNYGYTF; CDR3nt: TGCGCCAGCAGAACAGACAACTATGGCTACACCTTC
d_gene: -; v_gene: TRBV3-1/TRBV3-2; abundance: once; j_gene: TRBJ2-1; CDR3aa: CASSQDPGYNEQFF; CDR3nt: TGTGCCAGCAGCCAAGATCCTGGGTACAATGAGCAGTTCTTC
d_gene: TRBD1; v_gene: TRBV18; abundance: -; j_gene: TRBJ2-7; CDR3aa: CATTGATGGIEQYF; CDR3nt: TGTGCCACCACCGGGGCGACAGGGGGCATCGAGCAGTACTTC
d_gene: TRBD1; v_gene: TRBV7-3; abundance: -; j_gene: TRBJ1-6; CDR3aa: CASSPDGGQALHF; CDR3nt: TGTGCCAGCAGCCCAGACGGGGGACAGGCCCTCCACTTT
d_gene: TRBD1; v_gene: TRBV6-5; abundance: -; j_gene: TRBJ2-7; CDR3aa: CASSRDRQLYEQYF; CDR3nt: TGTGCCAGCAGTCGGGACAGGCAACTCTACGAGCAGTACTTC
d_gene: -; v_gene: TRBV24-1; abundance: many; j_gene: TRBJ1-2; CDR3aa: CALTKGIPGGYTF; CDR3nt: TGTGCCTTAACAAAGGGAATACCCGGCGGCTACACCTTC
d_gene: -; v_gene: TRBV15; abundance: -; j_gene: TRBJ1-2; CDR3aa: CATSRDLSGINGYTF; CDR3nt: TGTGCCACCAGCAGAGATCTCTCAGGGATCAATGGCTACACCTTC
d_gene: -; v_gene: TRBV5-1; abundance: -; j_gene: TRBJ2-2; CDR3aa: CASSLRTSASTGELFF; CDR3nt: TGCGCCAGCAGCTTGAGGACATCAGCGAGCACCGGGGAGCTGTTTTTT
d_gene: -; v_gene: TRBV27; abundance: once; j_gene: TRBJ2-7; CDR3aa: CASSLYGGVAYEQYF; CDR3nt: TGTGCCAGCAGTTTATACGGCGGGGTGGCCTACGAGCAGTACTTC
d_gene: -; v_gene: TRBV19; abundance: -; j_gene: TRBJ1-2; CDR3aa: CASSIGAEAAYGYTF; CDR3nt: TGTGCCAGTAGTATTGGGGCAGAGGCGGCCTATGGCTACACCTTC
d_gene: TRBD2; v_gene: TRBV9; abundance: -; j_gene: TRBJ2-3; CDR3aa: CASSAERARLAGSNTDTQYF; CDR3nt: TGTGCCAGCAGCGCCGAACGAGCAAGACTAGCGGGGTCTAACACAGATACGCAGTATTTT
d_gene: TRBD2; v_gene: TRBV4-3; abundance: once; j_gene: TRBJ2-1; CDR3aa: CASTTSGGRNEQFF; CDR3nt: TGCGCCAGCACAACTAGCGGGGGGCGCAATGAGCAGTTCTTC
d_gene: -; v_gene: TRBV6-2/TRBV6-3; abundance: -; j_gene: TRBJ1-2; CDR3aa: CASSYIYYGYTF; CDR3nt: TGTGCCAGCAGTTATATATACTATGGCTACACCTTC
d_gene: -; v_gene: TRBV4-1; abundance: few; j_gene: TRBJ2-3; CDR3aa: CASSPPGEGPTDTQYF; CDR3nt: TGCGCCAGCAGCCCACCAGGGGAGGGGCCCACAGATACGCAGTATTTT
d_gene: -; v_gene: TRBV5-4; abundance: -; j_gene: TRBJ1-3; CDR3aa: CASSLGSGNTIYF; CDR3nt: TGTGCCAGCAGCTTGGGCTCTGGAAACACCATATATTTT
d_gene: TRBD2; v_gene: TRBV10-3; abundance: once; j_gene: TRBJ2-1; CDR3aa: CAITQSLTSGGSGLPQFF; CDR3nt: TGTGCCATCACCCAGAGTTTAACTAGCGGGGGGTCGGGCCTACCCCAGTTCTTC
d_gene: TRBD1; v_gene: TRBV4-1; abundance: -; j_gene: TRBJ1-2; CDR3aa: CASSQTGTGYREIPPYGYTF; CDR3nt: TGCGCCAGCAGCCAAACCGGGACAGGGTATCGTGAGATCCCCCCGTATGGCTACACCTTC
d_gene: -; v_gene: TRBV7-9; abundance: -; j_gene: TRBJ2-7; CDR3aa: CASSLVAARFFSYEQYF; CDR3nt: TGTGCCAGCAGCTTAGTGGCTGCGAGATTCTTTTCCTACGAGCAGTACTTC